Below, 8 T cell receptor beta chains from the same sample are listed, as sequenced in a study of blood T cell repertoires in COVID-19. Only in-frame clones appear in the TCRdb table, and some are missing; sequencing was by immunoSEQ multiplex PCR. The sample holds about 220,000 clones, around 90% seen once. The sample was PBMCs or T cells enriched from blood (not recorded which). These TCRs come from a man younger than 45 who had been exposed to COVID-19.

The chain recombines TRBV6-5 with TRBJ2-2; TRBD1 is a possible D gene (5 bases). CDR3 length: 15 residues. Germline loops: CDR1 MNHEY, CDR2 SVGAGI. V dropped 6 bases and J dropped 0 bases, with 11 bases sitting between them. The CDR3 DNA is TGTGCCAGCAGCGGACACAATACGAACACCGGGGAGCTGTTTTTT. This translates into CASSGHNTNTGELFF.

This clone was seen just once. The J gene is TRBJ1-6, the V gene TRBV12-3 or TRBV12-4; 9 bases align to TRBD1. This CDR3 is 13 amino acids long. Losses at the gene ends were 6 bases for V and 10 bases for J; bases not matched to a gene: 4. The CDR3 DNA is TGTGCCAGCAGCCGGGACAGGGACTCACCCCTCCACTTT. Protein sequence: CASSRDRDSPLHF.

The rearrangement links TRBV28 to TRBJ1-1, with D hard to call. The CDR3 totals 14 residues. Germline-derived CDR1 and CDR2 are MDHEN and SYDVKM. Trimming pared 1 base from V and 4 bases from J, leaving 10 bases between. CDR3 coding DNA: TGTGCCAGCAGTTTATTCCAGGAAGCCACTGAAGCTTTCTTT. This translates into CASSLFQEATEAFF.

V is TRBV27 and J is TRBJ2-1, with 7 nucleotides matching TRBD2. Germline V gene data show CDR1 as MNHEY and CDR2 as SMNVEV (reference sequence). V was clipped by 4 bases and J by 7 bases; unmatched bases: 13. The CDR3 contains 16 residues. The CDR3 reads CASSSFGRFGRNEQFF. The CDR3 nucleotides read TGTGCCAGCAGTTCATTTGGTAGGTTCGGGAGGAATGAGCAGTTCTTC.

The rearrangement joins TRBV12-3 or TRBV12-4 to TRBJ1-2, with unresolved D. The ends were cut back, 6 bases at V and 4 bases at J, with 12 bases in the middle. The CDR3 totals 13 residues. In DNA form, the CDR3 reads TGTGCCAGCAGACCCAACAGATCCTATGGCTACACCTTC. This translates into CASRPNRSYGYTF.

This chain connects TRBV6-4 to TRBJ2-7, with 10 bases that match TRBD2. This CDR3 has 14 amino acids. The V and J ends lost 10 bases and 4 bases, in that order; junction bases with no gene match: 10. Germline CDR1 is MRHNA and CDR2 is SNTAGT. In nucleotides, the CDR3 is TGTGCCACCGATCGGAGCGGGGGGGCGTACGAGCAGTACTTC. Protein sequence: CATDRSGGAYEQYF.

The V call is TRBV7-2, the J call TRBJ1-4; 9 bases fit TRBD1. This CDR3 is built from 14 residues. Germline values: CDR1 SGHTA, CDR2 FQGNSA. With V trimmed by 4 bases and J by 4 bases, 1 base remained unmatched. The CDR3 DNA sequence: TGTGCCAGCAGCTGGGGACAGGGTAATGAAAAACTGTTTTTT. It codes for CASSWGQGNEKLFF. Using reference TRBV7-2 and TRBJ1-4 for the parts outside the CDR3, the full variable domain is GAGVSQSPSNKVTEKGKDVELRCDPISGHTALYWYRQSLGQGLEFLIYFQGNSAPDKSGLPSDRFSAERTGGSVSTLTIQRTQQEDSAVYLCASSWGQGNEKLFFGSGTQLSVL.

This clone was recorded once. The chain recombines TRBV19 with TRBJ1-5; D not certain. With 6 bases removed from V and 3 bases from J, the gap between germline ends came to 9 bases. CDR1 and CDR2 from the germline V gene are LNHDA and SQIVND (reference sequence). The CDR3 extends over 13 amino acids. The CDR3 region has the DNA TGTGCCAGTAGGTCCGGGGACAATCAGCCCCAGCATTTT. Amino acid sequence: CASRSGDNQPQHF.